This entry concerns a single T cell receptor (beta chain). Its cognate antigen has yet to be identified. No base quality values were provided; no much bigger clone lies one nucleotide off. The germline V and J ends show losses of 8 bases and 7 bases respectively, and no gene match explains 10 bases of the junction. The CDR3 runs 14 residues from the cysteine to the phenylalanine. Only the CDR3 region is kept as DNA, spanning 42 bases read in frame from base 1. CDR1 and CDR2, per the germline V gene (reference sequence), are LNHNV and YYDKDF. TCRbeta CDR3 regions were amplified from genomic DNA by means of the immunoSEQ Assay, a bias-controlled multiplex PCR. Under the source paper's analysis protocol: Within the assay, amplification of reference gene primers was used to estimate how many nucleated cells each sample contained. To quantify the absolute abundance of each unique TCRbeta CDR3 rearrangement, sequence reads were collapsed and filtered. For each sample, productive Simpson clonality was calculated as the square root of Simpson's diversity index over productive rearrangements. The table was pulled from immuneACCESS by TCRdb, which kept in-frame rearrangements only. Such tables lose some clones; where checked, under half of the loss comes from unresolved V genes, and the rest has no known cause. V and J calls and clone size are as listed in that table; D and trimming were resolved from the DNA. This sample lists roughly 31,000 clones; 80% to 90% were detected once. About 15% of the sample rests with the top ten.

This record belongs to a study of blood T cell repertoires in COVID-19 (dated by TCRdb to about 2020). About the investigation overall: Samples from collaborators originated in the United States, Italy and Spain and spanned both the acute and convalescent phases of COVID-19. The prospective study material was composed of cDNA or gDNA derived from T cells, B-cell-depleted T cells, or PBMCs. The dataset comprised deeply sampled blood TCRbeta repertoires from subjects exposed to, actively infected with, or recovered from COVID-19. A freely available public database, intended as a resource for researchers studying the immune response to SARS-CoV-2, is where the repertoires were released. The samples were drawn from two sources: the first 160 participants of the ongoing ImmuneRACE study, and 1,200 or so subjects contributed by 6 global collaborators. Sample metadata almost always included a de-identified subject ID, COVID-19 status, age in years and sex. HLA class I and class II types, where available, came from metadata supplied by the sample provider rather than from assay-based typing.

Results the study describes overall, beyond this receptor: How much clinical and demographic metadata was included differed by source and by participant, and the metadata was provided uncurated.

Collaborating institutions collected whole blood in K2EDTA tubes following their own protocols. Collaborator samples were shipped for TCRbeta analysis as frozen whole blood, isolated PBMCs, or DNA extracted from either sample type. The clonotype was recovered from a man aged 80 or over with acute or convalescent COVID-19. The sample consisted of peripheral blood. The chain employs TRBV15 and TRBJ2-2; 7 bases in between match TRBD1. The CDR3 amino acid sequence is: CATLGTDRGGELFF. The DNA is as follows: TGTGCCACCCTCGGGACAGATCGAGGCGGGGAGCTGTTTTTT.